The rows below give T cell receptor beta chains drawn from one sample of a study of response to subunit inactivated influenza vaccine. TCRdb independently ran MiXCR on the RT-PCR reads; one entry per CDR3 protein. In the table there are about 830,000 distinct CDR3 sequences, roughly 18% of which are singletons. The material sequenced was PBMCs from blood, taken more than 4 days after vaccination. The source is a man between 50 and 59 years old who received an inactivated influenza vaccine. CDR3s include the opening cysteine and the closing phenylalanine or tryptophan. The D gene is left open where the match is weak. Not every row has a clone size; where given, it reads once, few, many or a size class.

clone_size	v_call	d_call	j_call	cdr3_aa	cdr3_nt
.	TRBV7-2	.	TRBJ1-2	CASSLFPRYGYTF	TGTGCCAGCAGCTTATTCCCCCGCTATGGCTACACCTTC
.	TRBV5-1	.	TRBJ2-5	CASSLGGAARQETQYF	TGCGCCAGCAGCTTGGGAGGGGCAGCGCGACAAGAGACCCAGTACTTC
few	TRBV7-9	TRBD2	TRBJ2-1	CASSSGYGGGRGEQFF	TGTGCCAGCAGCTCCGGGTATGGCGGGGGGCGGGGTGAGCAGTTCTTC
.	TRBV6-1	TRBD1	TRBJ1-1	CASRSTGGWNTEAFF	TGTGCCAGCAGATCCACAGGGGGCTGGAACACTGAAGCTTTCTTT
.	TRBV27	.	TRBJ2-3	CASTRLGPDTDTQYF	TGTGCCAGCACACGACTAGGTCCGGACACAGATACGCAGTATTTT
few	TRBV9	.	TRBJ1-1	CASSAPGISTEAFF	TGTGCCAGCAGCGCCCCAGGGATTTCCACTGAAGCTTTCTTT
once	TRBV6-2/TRBV6-3	TRBD1	TRBJ2-2	CASSPRQGRIRTGELFF	TGTGCCAGCAGTCCCCGACAGGGGAGAATTCGCACCGGGGAGCTGTTTTTT
.	TRBV11-2	TRBD2	TRBJ2-5	CASSLVGASGQETQYF	TGTGCCAGCAGCCTAGTTGGGGCTAGCGGCCAAGAGACCCAGTACTTC
.	TRBV5-1	TRBD2	TRBJ2-5	CASRDLAGGFQETQYF	TGCGCCAGCAGGGACCTAGCGGGAGGATTCCAAGAGACCCAGTACTTC
.	TRBV9	.	TRBJ2-5	CASSIGQVQETQYF	TGTGCCAGCAGCATAGGACAAGTCCAAGAGACCCAGTACTTC
few	TRBV20-1	.	TRBJ2-5	CSALIAAVETQYF	TGCAGTGCCCTTATCGCTGCCGTAGAGACCCAGTACTTC
.	TRBV6-1	.	TRBJ1-4	CASSLQITNEKLFF	TGTGCCAGCTCTTTACAGATCACTAATGAAAAACTGTTTTTT
few	TRBV20-1	TRBD2	TRBJ2-7	CSASGGTSDHEQYF	TGCAGTGCTAGCGGTGGGACTAGCGACCACGAGCAGTACTTC
many	TRBV11-2	TRBD2	TRBJ2-7	CASSLVNYGTSGFYEQYF	TGTGCCAGCAGCTTAGTAAATTACGGGACTAGCGGCTTTTACGAGCAGTACTTC
.	TRBV15	.	TRBJ1-2	CATSRSGDYTF	TGTGCCACCAGCAGATCAGGGGACTACACCTTC
few	TRBV29-1	TRBD1	TRBJ1-5	CSARTGGEGQPQHF	TGCAGCGCAAGGACAGGGGGAGAGGGTCAGCCCCAGCATTTT
.	TRBV27	.	TRBJ2-7	CASSLGAGIWDEQYF	TGTGCCAGCAGTTTAGGGGCGGGGATCTGGGACGAGCAGTACTTC
.	TRBV6-5	.	TRBJ1-6	CASSYKAAGSRSYNSPLHF	TGTGCCAGCAGTTATAAGGCGGCAGGCTCTAGGTCCTATAATTCACCCCTCCACTTT
.	TRBV3-1	.	TRBJ2-3	CASSPQRKFTDTQYF	TGTGCCAGCAGCCCTCAGCGGAAGTTCACAGATACGCAGTATTTT